Presented here are 8 T cell receptor beta chains from one specimen sequenced in a study of cytomegalovirus exposure and HLA in healthy donors. The PCR contained 60 Vbeta and 13 Jbeta primers. Libraries were prepared by immunoSEQ multiplex PCR; TCRdb keeps only in-frame clonotypes and omits some of them. The sample has 150,000 to 170,000 clones; 80% are singletons. The sequenced sample was PBMCs. The receptors come from a woman aged 40 to 55 in good health and CMV-seropositive.

The rearrangement uses TRBV27 and TRBJ2-7; 9 bases map to TRBD2. Germline values: CDR1 MNHEY, CDR2 SMNVEV (reference sequence). With 8 bases clipped from V and 6 bases from J, the junction kept 17 bases outside the gene matches. The CDR3 is made up of 16 amino acids. The CDR3 sequence is CASQKTIAGVSGEQYF. CDR3 bases: TGTGCCAGCCAGAAGACCATAGCGGGAGTCTCGGGCGAGCAGTACTTC.

The gene calls are TRBV5-6 and TRBJ1-1, with D possibly matching TRBD1 (5 bases). Trimming took 0 bases from V and 4 from J, leaving 7 bases between them. Germline V gene lookup returns CDR1 SGHDT and CDR2 YYEEEE. The CDR3 loop spans 13 amino acids. The chain's CDR3 is CASSLGGGTEAFF. CDR3 DNA: TGTGCCAGCAGCTTGGGCGGGGGCACTGAAGCTTTCTTT.

This chain links TRBV7-3 with TRBJ2-1; 9 nucleotides agree with TRBD2. The germline V gene has CDR1 SGHTA and CDR2 FQGTGA. Trimming removed 4 bases from V and 7 bases from J; junction bases left unmatched: 8. This CDR3 contains 15 residues. This CDR3 is CASSSSASGANEQFF. The CDR3 DNA is TGTGCCAGCAGCTCCTCCGCTAGCGGGGCGAATGAGCAGTTCTTC.

The V gene is TRBV6-1, the J gene TRBJ2-7; 9 bases fit TRBD1. This CDR3 spans 12 amino acids. Unmatched junction bases numbered 7, after V lost 11 bases and J lost 5 bases. Germline V gives CDR1 MNHNS, CDR2 SASEGT. This CDR3 reads CASRDRAHEQYF. CDR3 coding DNA: TGTGCCTCCCGGGACAGGGCTCACGAGCAGTACTTC.

The V call is TRBV9, the J call TRBJ1-3, with D tentatively TRBD1 (5 bases). V lost 4 bases to trimming and J lost 4 bases, with 24 bases between them. CDR3 length: 18 amino acids. Germline V lookup: CDR1 SGDLS, CDR2 YYNGEE. For the CDR3, the DNA is TGTGCCAGCAGCCCCACCCTGGGGGGGTTGGTGGGAGGAAACACCATATATTTT. The encoded protein is CASSPTLGGLVGGNTIYF.

This clone was recorded a few times. The CDR3 coding sequence is TGTGCCAGCAGCCCGACGGACAGGGTGTACGAGCAGTACTTC. Translating gives CASSPTDRVYEQYF. The chain is built from TRBV16 and TRBJ2-7, with 8 bases that match TRBD1. Germline-derived CDR1 and CDR2 are KGHSY and FQNENV. This CDR3 comprises 14 residues. V lost 4 bases, J lost 4 bases, and 6 bases stayed unmatched. The full variable domain, in which reference TRBV16 and TRBJ2-7 provide the parts outside the CDR3, is GEEVAQTPKHLVRGEGQKAKLYCAPIKGHSYVFWYQQVLKNEFKFLISFQNENVFDETGMPKERFSAKCLPNSPCSLEIQATKLEDSAVYFCASSPTDRVYEQYFGPGTRLTVT.

This clone appeared a few times. V usage is TRBV20-1 and J usage is TRBJ2-7; D gene unclear. V was pared by 0 bases and J by 5 bases, with 5 bases between. Germline V gives CDR1 DFQATT, CDR2 SNEGSKA (reference sequence). This CDR3 has 11 amino acids. The CDR3 DNA reads as TGCAGTGCTAGAGATAGAAACGAGCAGTACTTC. It yields the protein CSARDRNEQYF.

CDR3 protein: CASIPTAGEAFF. The CDR3 coding sequence is TGTGCCAGCATCCCTACTGCGGGTGAAGCTTTCTTT. The rearrangement uses TRBV28 and TRBJ1-1, with unresolved D. Germline V CDR1 and CDR2: MDHEN, SYDVKM. The V gene lost 7 bases and the J gene lost 7 bases, with 13 bases spanning the gap. The CDR3 spans 12 residues.